The 7 T cell receptor beta chains listed next were all sequenced from one sample in a study of blood T cell repertoires in COVID-19. Assay: immunoSEQ multiplex PCR; the TCRdb copy retains only in-frame clones and omits some. The repertoire holds some 57,000 clones, 89% seen once, with 1.6% in the top ten. Sample: peripheral blood. These TCRs come from a man aged 55 to 70 with acute or convalescent COVID-19.

The rearrangement joins TRBV25-1 to TRBJ2-5; 7 nucleotides agree with TRBD2. V was pared by 5 bases and J by 5 bases, with 14 bases of the junction left unmatched. CDR3 length: 16 amino acids. CDR1 MGHDK and CDR2 SYGVNS come from the germline V gene. CDR3 in amino acids: CASSPSHGRAQETQYF. In DNA form, the CDR3 reads TGTGCCAGCAGTCCTTCCCATGGGAGGGCACAGGAGACCCAGTACTTC.

This clone has just one count. This chain connects TRBV27 to TRBJ1-6; no clear D. Germline V CDR1 and CDR2: MNHEY, SMNVEV (reference sequence). V was clipped by 2 bases and J by 9 bases, with 17 bases between them. CDR3 size: 16 residues. Here the CDR3 DNA reads TGTGCCAGCAGTTTAAGGCCGGAAGCTGGGAGTTCACCCCTCCACTTT. It translates to CASSLRPEAGSSPLHF.

This clone was detected once. The DNA for the CDR3 is TGTGCCAGCAGTGGATACAGGCGAAGCACAGATACGCAGTATTTT. Translated, it gives CASSGYRRSTDTQYF. The chain combines TRBV2 with TRBJ2-3; D perhaps matches TRBD1 (5 bases). V was shortened by 4 bases and J by 0 bases, with 11 bases between the two germline ends. Germline-derived CDR1 and CDR2 are SNHLY and FYNNEI. The CDR3 is 15 amino acids.

The rearrangement links TRBV5-6 to TRBJ1-3, with D maybe TRBD1 (5 bases). The V gene's germline CDR1 is SGHDT and CDR2 YYEEEE. The CDR3 contains 14 residues. The V and J ends lost 4 bases and 1 base respectively, with 9 bases between them. The CDR3 DNA reads TGTGCCAGCAGCCGGGACTCGTCTGGAAACACCATATATTTT. It codes for CASSRDSSGNTIYF.

This chain connects TRBV29-1 to TRBJ1-1; 7 bases fit TRBD1. J lost 4 bases, V lost 6 bases, and 8 bases had no gene match. The CDR3 has 13 residues. Per germline, CDR1 SQVTM and CDR2 ANQGSEA. CDR3 amino acids: CSVGGSAVTEAFF. CDR3 nucleotide sequence: TGCAGCGTAGGGGGCTCGGCGGTCACTGAAGCTTTCTTT. Full variable domain (remainder filled in from reference TRBV29-1 and TRBJ1-1): SAVISQKPSRDICQRGTSLTIQCQVDSQVTMMFWYRQQPGQSLTLIATANQGSEATYESGFVIDKFPISRPNLTFSTLTVSNMSPEDSSIYLCSVGGSAVTEAFFGQGTRLTVV.

This chain uses TRBV5-1 with TRBJ2-1; TRBD2 is a possible D gene (5 bases). CDR1 is SGHRS, CDR2 YFSETQ, per germline. V was trimmed by 0 bases and J by 2 bases, leaving 12 bases between them. The CDR3 spans 16 residues. CDR3 sequence: CASSLGPTGTYNEQFF. CDR3 nucleotides: TGCGCCAGCAGCTTGGGGCCTACGGGGACCTACAATGAGCAGTTCTTC. Variable domain in full (rest from reference TRBV5-1 and TRBJ2-1): KAGVTQTPRYLIKTRGQQVTLSCSPISGHRSVSWYQQTPGQGLQFLFEYFSETQRNKGNFPGRFSGRQFSNSRSEMNVSTLELGDSALYLCASSLGPTGTYNEQFFGPGTRLTVL.

This chain uses TRBV29-1 with TRBJ1-3; D is ambiguous. Trimming stripped 7 bases from V and 4 bases from J, with 11 bases between. Germline V gives CDR1 SQVTM, CDR2 ANQGSEA. This CDR3 spans 12 amino acids. Here the CDR3 reads CSAASAGNTIYF. The CDR3 bases are TGCAGCGCAGCTTCAGCGGGAAACACCATATATTTT.